This T cell receptor beta chain comes out of a study of PD-L1 blockade in urothelial cancer. Stated time point: peripheral blood 6 weeks after treatment start. Profiled with immunoSEQ multiplex PCR; TCRdb holds only in-frame clones, not every one. This table has around 100,000 clones, around 90% appearing once. Sequencing was performed on PBMCs, taken around atezolizumab (anti-PD-L1) treatment. The clonotype originates from a man in his fifties or sixties with urothelial cancer.

The CDR3 region is CAISEPGQRNTEAFF. In DNA form, the CDR3 reads TGTGCCATCAGTGAGCCCGGACAGAGGAACACTGAAGCTTTCTTT. V and J are TRBV10-3 and TRBJ1-1, with a weak D call TRBD1 (6 bases). V was shortened by 2 bases and J by 1 base, with 11 bases between the two germline ends. The CDR3 contains 15 residues. Germline assignment: CDR1 ENHRY and CDR2 SYGVKD.